This T cell receptor (beta chain) stems from a study of CD8 T cells in Susac syndrome. Trimming removed 4 bases from V and 2 bases from J; junction bases left unmatched: 10. The CDR3 covers 16 residues. From germline, CDR1 is LGHDT and CDR2 YNNKEL (reference sequence). RNA totalling roughly 0.45 to 1 ug underwent reverse transcription with random hexamers. From the immunoSEQ multiplex PCR reads, TCRdb called clonotypes with MiXCR, one entry per CDR3 protein. The repertoire consists of approximately 120,000 distinct CDR3 sequences, with roughly 97% occurring once and the leading ten covering 0.075% to 0.1%.

Sequencing was carried out using CD4+ T cells from PBMCs. The V call is TRBV3-1, the J call TRBJ2-7, with 8 bases lining up with TRBD2. This receptor was identified in a human donor in good health. CDR3 sequence reads: CASSPPRAGGTYEQYF. The CDR3, as DNA: TGTGCCAGCAGCCCTCCACGGGCGGGGGGAACCTACGAGCAGTACTTC.